This TCR beta chain derives from a study of cytomegalovirus exposure and HLA in healthy donors (TCRdb year 2017). About the full investigation: In an earlier analysis of under 600 of the donors, about 270 Gb of sequence data and 95 million to 130 million unique TCR beta sequences from 150 million to 200 million T cells were reported. In addition to the first cohort of several hundred subjects, a separate validation cohort of under 150 different subjects was used. Roughly 300 gigabases of sequencing data and around 80 million unique TCR sequences made up an early release that covered approximately 650 HLA-typed donors. Every discovery cohort repertoire had been produced on one sequencing platform. The aim of the study was to test whether cataloging public T cell receptors could identify signatures of past pathogen exposure. High-throughput TCR immunosequencing, statistical association of individual TCRs with disease status, and machine learning were combined to predict cytomegalovirus infection status. Genome-wide SNP genotypes for about 65% of the roughly 700 donors were used in a later genetic analysis, which treated that subset as a discovery cohort. The later analysis used no new phenotypic data to find candidate immune exposures, relying instead on TCR beta sequences and their occurrence across donors. An earlier analysis of around 640 of the donors used high-throughput TCR beta sequencing to judge whether each TCR beta V gene segment behaved as functional or pseudogenic. The T cell repertoires of several hundred subjects were profiled by immunosequencing and related to cytomegalovirus serostatus. In a later analysis, previously published TCR beta repertoires from more than 500 donors were re-analyzed and high-resolution HLA genotyping was added so that TCR occurrence patterns could be studied. HLA typing covered class I and class II loci at four-digit resolution. Typing coverage varied by locus: roughly 629-630 donors for A, B, C, DRB1 and DQB1; under 550 for DQA1; more than 600 for DPA1; roughly 450 for DPB1. Among the roughly 380 genotyped donors, approximately 82% belonged to the genetic ancestry cluster associated with self-reported Caucasian donors. Donor age, sex, ethnicity and CMV serostatus were compiled alongside the repertoire data. Roughly 5 DR-DQ haplotypes were handled as single units for association and clustering, since linkage in the cohort was strong. Across 300 to 400 genotyped donors of the cohort, an average of approximately 240,000 unique TCR beta nucleotide sequences per donor were sequenced, and 15% to 20% of those sequences were non-productive. The research as a whole found: Sequencing depth was assumed to be roughly uniform across donors in the presence/absence analyses, though that assumption may not hold. This cohort had only TCR beta chains sequenced, and the lack of alpha or paired-chain data limited which features could be detected. Cytomegalovirus status was reported to be diagnosed by the classifier with high specificity and sensitivity in both the original and validation cohorts. Because counts were too low, seventeen rarely observed V segments, including chromosome 9 orphons, were left out of the earlier analysis of 587 of the donors. Correlated functional status among segregating V segments might be attributable to linkage disequilibrium, but an unknown experimental factor could not be ruled out. The study listed over 150 TCR beta chains as associated with cytomegalovirus. When HLA alleles, especially DR and DQ, strongly co-occurred, TCR associations were difficult to assign to individual alleles. The sequencing pipeline was judged likely to have produced a cluster of highly shared sequence variants as a technical artifact. HLA typing was unavailable for some donors at each locus, so association tests used only the typed subset. The authors suggested that the approach could potentially be extended to other disease states and immunological phenotypes. A further reported finding was that TCR beta sequences accurately predicted the HLA-A and HLA-B alleles for most subjects in the first cohort. According to a later analysis, most CMV-associated TCR beta chains appeared to be HLA-restricted, and the HLA associations seemed to be driven largely by CMV exposure. A few of the identified cytomegalovirus-associated TCR beta chains were confirmed in vitro to be specific for cytomegalovirus antigens. Most TCR sequences were seen in very few donors, while some public TCRs were found in many individuals. In a later analysis, several top co-occurrence clusters were reported to appear linked to parvovirus B19, influenza, CMV and Epstein-Barr virus. V-gene and J-gene trimming of TCR beta chains was associated with a missense DCLRE1C variant in a later genetic analysis, and the association was replicated in an independent cohort. The only immune exposure information available for the cohort was CMV serostatus. The 87-base-pair reads could not distinguish some IMGT-functional V segments, including TRBV6-2 and TRBV6-3, so those segments were excluded. Specific HLA alleles were associated with roughly 17,000 TCR beta sequences at a false discovery rate of 0.05 in a later analysis. A later analysis found that HLA-associated TCR beta chains were more clonally expanded and had lower generation probabilities than equally common non-associated chains. A later genetic analysis reported fewer N-insertions in productive TCRs among donors in an Asian-associated ancestry cluster than the 666-donor mean. Broadly in line with IMGT annotations, most TCR beta V segments showed up in productive rearrangements about 87% or about 30% of the time in an earlier analysis of around 600 of the donors. In a later analysis, TCR association rates were found to vary across HLA loci, with the most associated TCRs seen for DRB1 alleles and the fewest for HLA-C alleles.

The cohort was made up of roughly 670 healthy bone marrow donors. At the time of sampling, every cohort member was nominally healthy, though immune exposures that went unrecorded were likely present. The donor was CMV seronegative and was included in the group of about 400 seronegative cohort members. A peripheral blood sample was provided by each donor, and peripheral blood mononuclear cells were used for TCR beta sequencing. The Qiagen DNeasy Blood Extraction Kit was used to extract genomic DNA from the blood cell samples. V is clipped by 1 base and J by 4 bases, and the sequence between their germline boundaries is 10 bases long. CDR1 and CDR2 were assigned from the germline V gene as SGHTA and FQGNSA. Measured from the cysteine to the phenylalanine, the CDR3 is 14 residues long. Only the CDR3 portion is preserved as DNA: 42 bases, with reading frame beginning at the first base. This clone was counted between two and nine times. No cognate antigen has been identified for it. One base away there is no much larger clone; base qualities are not given.

The receptor library was made with the immunoSEQ multiplex PCR assay. A mixture of 60 forward primers for TCR Vbeta segments and 13 reverse primers for TCR Jbeta segments was used in the multiplex PCR. A multiplex PCR assay on genomic DNA amplified the CDR3 region of rearranged TCR beta genes. On the Illumina HiSeq System, the amplified TCR beta libraries were sequenced as 87-base-pair reads. The authors' pipeline ran thus. In a later analysis, tens of millions of unique TCR beta chains were counted across the approximately 670 repertoires, and some 10 million of these chains were shared by at least two donors. Raw reads were error-corrected and collapsed into unique sequences by a nearest-neighbor algorithm in which closely related sequences were merged to remove PCR and sequencing errors. CDR3 sequences were aligned to IMGT reference sequences to assign V, D and J gene segments. For a sequence to be retained, a match of at least six nucleotides to both a V gene segment and a J gene segment was required. A rearrangement counted as productive if the CDR3 had no stop codons and remained in frame with V and J, and every other rearrangement counted as non-productive. CDR3 was defined according to IMGT convention as the region running from the second conserved V-encoded cysteine to the conserved J-encoded phenylalanine. The earlier analysis of about 640 of the donors excluded any sequence lacking an unambiguous match to a single V gene segment. An earlier analysis of around 600 of the donors classified V segments as functional when productive rearrangements were above 56.7% and as segregating when the standard deviation between donors was above 5%. A statistical classification framework was developed to diagnose cytomegalovirus status using the catalog of TCR beta chain sequences. A later analysis assigned V and J genes by comparing TCR nucleotide sequences with IMGT/GENE-DB human TR gene sequences. In a later analysis, CDR3 sequences and most-parsimonious VDJ recombination scenarios were assigned using the TCRdist pipeline. In a later analysis, each TCR beta chain was defined by its CDR3 amino acid sequence together with its V-gene family, and reads lacking a unique V-gene family were excluded. A later analysis removed 592 highly shared, low-generation-probability nucleotide sequences to deal with suspected cross-contamination and a sequencing artifact. In a later analysis, a clonal expansion index for each public chain was calculated from normalized within-repertoire ranks of inferred template counts. In a later analysis, generation probabilities were computed using a VDJ recombination model fitted to out-of-frame rearrangements, and the results were checked against IGoR. In a later analysis, TCR-TCR, TCR-HLA and TCR-CMV co-occurrence was scored with hypergeometric tests, and a repertoire-size bias correction was applied to TCR pairs. A later analysis estimated false discovery rates by permuting HLA or CMV assignments 20 times. In a later analysis, co-occurring TCRs were grouped using DBSCAN, and TCRdist sequence similarity was added for clustering within HLA-allele-positive subsets. Repertoires with fewer than 30,000 or more than 120,000 public chains, plus five repertoires with anomalous nucleotide sharing, were excluded from co-occurrence clustering. TCRdb retrieved this table from immuneACCESS and kept in-frame rearrangements only. Not all clones are present; in checked studies, unresolved V genes account for under half, and no reason is known for the remainder. Clonal size and the V and J genes are those of that table, whereas D and trimming came from the DNA. The sample profile shows fewer than 35,000 clones; around 87% of them were found once. 2.5% to 3.5% of the sample belongs to the ten largest clones.

The sequenced sample was PBMCs. This clonotype was sampled from a boy between 10 and 17 years old in good health and CMV-seronegative. The V and J segments used are TRBV7-2 and TRBJ1-2; the D gene cannot be resolved reliably. The bases are TGTGCCAGCAGCTTAGGGTCGCAGGTCTATGGCTACACCTTC. It specifies CASSLGSQVYGYTF.